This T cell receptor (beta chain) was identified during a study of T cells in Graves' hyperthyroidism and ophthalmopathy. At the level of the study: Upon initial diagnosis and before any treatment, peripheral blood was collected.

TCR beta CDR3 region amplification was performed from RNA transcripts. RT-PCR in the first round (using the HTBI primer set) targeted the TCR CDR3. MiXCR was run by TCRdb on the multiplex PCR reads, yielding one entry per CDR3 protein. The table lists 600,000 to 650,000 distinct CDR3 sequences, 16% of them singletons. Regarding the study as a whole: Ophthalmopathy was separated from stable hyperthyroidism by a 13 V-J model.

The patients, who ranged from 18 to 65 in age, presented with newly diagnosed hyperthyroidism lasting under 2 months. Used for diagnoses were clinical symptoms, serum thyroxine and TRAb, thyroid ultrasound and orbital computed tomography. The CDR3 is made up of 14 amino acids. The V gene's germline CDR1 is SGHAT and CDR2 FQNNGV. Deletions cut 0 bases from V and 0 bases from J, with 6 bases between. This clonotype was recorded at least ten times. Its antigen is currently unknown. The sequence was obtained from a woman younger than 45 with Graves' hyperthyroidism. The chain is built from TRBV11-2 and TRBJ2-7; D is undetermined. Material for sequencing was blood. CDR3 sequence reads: CASSLDYLSYEQYF. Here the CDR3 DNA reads TGTGCCAGCAGCTTAGACTACCTCTCCTACGAGCAGTACTTC.